The rows below give T cell receptor beta chains drawn from one sample of a study of T-cell reconstitution after alpha-beta-depleted transplantation in children. MiXCR, applied by TCRdb to the PCR reads, yields one record per CDR3 protein. Among about 400,000 distinct CDR3 sequences listed, 10% to 15% were seen once. Here the sequenced sample was PBMCs, taken from the stem cell graft. These receptors came from a human donor who donated a stem cell graft to a child with Fanconi anemia. CDR3s include the opening cysteine and the closing phenylalanine or tryptophan. D genes are given only for firm matches. Clone sizes are given selectively: once, few, many, or a class where the clone is expanded.

D: -
V: TRBV6-5
J: TRBJ1-1
size: few
DNA: TGTGCCAGCAGTTTTCGGACTCTAACAGAAGCTTTCTTT
CDR3: CASSFRTLTEAFF

D: TRBD2
V: TRBV28
J: TRBJ2-3
size: many
DNA: TGTGCCAGCAGTCGGAATCTAGCGGGGTGGGCAGATACGCAGTATTTT
CDR3: CASSRNLAGWADTQYF

D: -
V: TRBV5-1
J: TRBJ2-7
size: many
DNA: TGCGCCAGCAGCTTGGGAGGACTCCTTTCCTACGAGCAGTACTTC
CDR3: CASSLGGLLSYEQYF

D: -
V: TRBV20-1
J: TRBJ1-6
size: many
DNA: TGCAGTGCTAGAGATAAAGGGAGGGTCTCCCCCCTCCACTTT
CDR3: CSARDKGRVSPLHF

D: -
V: TRBV7-2
J: TRBJ2-3
size: few
DNA: TGTGCCAGCAGCTTTAAACAGTCGGTCACAGATACGCAGTATTTT
CDR3: CASSFKQSVTDTQYF

D: TRBD1
V: TRBV18
J: TRBJ2-1
size: -
DNA: TGTGCCAGCTCACCGACAGGGTGGGGATACAACAATGAGCAGTTCTTC
CDR3: CASSPTGWGYNNEQFF

D: -
V: TRBV10-2
J: TRBJ2-5
size: few
DNA: TGCGCCAGCAGTGTAAACAGGGAAGAGACCCAGTACTTC
CDR3: CASSVNREETQYF

D: -
V: TRBV20-1
J: TRBJ2-3
size: once
DNA: TGCAGTGCTAGAAAGGGTGGGGCAGATACGCAGTATTTT
CDR3: CSARKGGADTQYF

D: TRBD1
V: TRBV7-8
J: TRBJ1-2
size: many
DNA: TGTGCCAGCAGGTTGAACGTGGGACAGGGAAACGGCTACACCTTC
CDR3: CASRLNVGQGNGYTF

D: TRBD1
V: TRBV27
J: TRBJ1-2
size: -
DNA: TGTGCCAGCAGTTATGCTCAGGGGGGCTATGGCTACACCTTC
CDR3: CASSYAQGGYGYTF

D: TRBD2
V: TRBV20-1
J: TRBJ2-1
size: many
DNA: TGCAGTGCCCTTAGCGGGGGCTACAATGAGCAGTTCTTC
CDR3: CSALSGGYNEQFF